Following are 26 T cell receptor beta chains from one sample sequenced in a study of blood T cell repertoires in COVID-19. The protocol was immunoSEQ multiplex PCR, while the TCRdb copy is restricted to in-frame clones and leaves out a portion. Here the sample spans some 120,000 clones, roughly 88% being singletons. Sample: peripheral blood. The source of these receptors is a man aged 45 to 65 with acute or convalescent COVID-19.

CDR3 sequence: CASCSDGTDTQYF. DNA for the CDR3: TGTGCCAGCTGTAGCGACGGGACAGATACGCAGTATTTT. The chain recombines TRBV6-5 with TRBJ2-3; perhaps TRBD2 as D (5 bases). V was trimmed by 8 bases and J by 3 bases, leaving 12 bases between them. The CDR3 runs 13 residues. Germline CDR1 is MNHEY and CDR2 is SVGAGI.

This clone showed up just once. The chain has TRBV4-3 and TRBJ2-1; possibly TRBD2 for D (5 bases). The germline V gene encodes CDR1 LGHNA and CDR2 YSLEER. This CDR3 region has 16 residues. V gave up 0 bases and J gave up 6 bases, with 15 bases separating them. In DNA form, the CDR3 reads TGCGCCAGCAGCCAAGATACCCAGCGGTGGGCCAATGAGCAGTTCTTC. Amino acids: CASSQDTQRWANEQFF.

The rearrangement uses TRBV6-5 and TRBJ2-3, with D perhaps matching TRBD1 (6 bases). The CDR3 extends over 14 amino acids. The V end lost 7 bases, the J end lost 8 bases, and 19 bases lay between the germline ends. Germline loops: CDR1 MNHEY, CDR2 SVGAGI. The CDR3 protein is CASIPTGVRGTQYF. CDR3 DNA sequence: TGTGCCAGCATTCCGACAGGAGTAAGAGGTACGCAGTATTTT.

The CDR3 coding sequence is TGTGCCAGCAGTTACCCGGGACAGGGTCCGAGCAAAAACATTCAGTACTTC. As protein: CASSYPGQGPSKNIQYF. The rearrangement joins TRBV6-2 or TRBV6-3 to TRBJ2-4; the match to TRBD1 covers 9 bases. Germline V gives CDR1 MNHEY, CDR2 SVGEGT. This CDR3 comprises 17 residues. After removal of 2 bases from V and 3 bases from J, the junction contained 8 bases not matched to a gene.

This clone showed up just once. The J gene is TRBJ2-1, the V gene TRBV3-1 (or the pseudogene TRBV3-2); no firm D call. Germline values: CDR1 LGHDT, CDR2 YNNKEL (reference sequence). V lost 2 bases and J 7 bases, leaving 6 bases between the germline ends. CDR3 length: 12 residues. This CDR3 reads CASSQLGNEQFF. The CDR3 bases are TGTGCCAGCAGCCAACTCGGGAATGAGCAGTTCTTC.

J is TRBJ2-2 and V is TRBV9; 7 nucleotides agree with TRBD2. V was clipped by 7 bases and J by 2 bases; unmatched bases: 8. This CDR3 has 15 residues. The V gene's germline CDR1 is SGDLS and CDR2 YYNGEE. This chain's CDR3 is CASATLAVNTGELFF. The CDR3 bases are TGTGCCAGCGCCACCCTAGCGGTTAACACCGGGGAGCTGTTTTTT.

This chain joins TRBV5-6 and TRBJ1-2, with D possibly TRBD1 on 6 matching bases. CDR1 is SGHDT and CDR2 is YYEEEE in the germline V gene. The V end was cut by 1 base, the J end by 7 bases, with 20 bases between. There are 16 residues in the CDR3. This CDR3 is CASSLKRTDGWGGYTF. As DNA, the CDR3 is TGTGCCAGCAGCTTGAAGAGGACAGACGGATGGGGTGGCTACACCTTC.

The CDR3 is CASGRAFFTDTQYF. CDR3 bases: TGTGCCAGCGGGAGGGCCTTTTTCACAGATACGCAGTATTTT. The genes are TRBV6-5 and TRBJ2-3, with 7 bases fitting TRBD2. Trimming removed 8 bases from V and 2 bases from J; junction bases left unmatched: 7. The germline V gene encodes CDR1 MNHEY and CDR2 SVGAGI. The CDR3 contains 14 residues.

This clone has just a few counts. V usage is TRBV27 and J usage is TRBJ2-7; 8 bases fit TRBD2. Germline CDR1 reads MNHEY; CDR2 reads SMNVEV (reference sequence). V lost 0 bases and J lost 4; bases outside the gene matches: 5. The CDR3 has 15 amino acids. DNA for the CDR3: TGTGCCAGCAGTTTATCGCCAGCGGGAGCATACGAGCAGTACTTC. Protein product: CASSLSPAGAYEQYF.

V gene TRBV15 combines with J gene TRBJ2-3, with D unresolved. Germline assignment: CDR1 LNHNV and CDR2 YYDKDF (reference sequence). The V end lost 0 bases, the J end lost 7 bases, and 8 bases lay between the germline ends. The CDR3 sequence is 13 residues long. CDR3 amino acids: CATSRDRVNTQYF. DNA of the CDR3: TGTGCCACCAGCAGAGACCGAGTTAATACGCAGTATTTT.

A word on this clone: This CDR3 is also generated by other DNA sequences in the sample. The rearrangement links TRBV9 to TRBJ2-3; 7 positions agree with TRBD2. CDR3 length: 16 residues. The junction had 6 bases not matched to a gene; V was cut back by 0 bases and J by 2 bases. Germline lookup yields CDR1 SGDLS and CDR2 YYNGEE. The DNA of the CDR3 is TGTGCCAGCAGCGTAGCTGGCGGGAGTTCCACAGATACGCAGTATTTT. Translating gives CASSVAGGSSTDTQYF. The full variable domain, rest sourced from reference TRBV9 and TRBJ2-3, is DSGVTQTPKHLITATGQRVTLRCSPRSGDLSVYWYQQSLDQGLQFLIQYYNGEERAKGNILERFSAQQFPDLHSELNLSSLELGDSALYFCASSVAGGSSTDTQYFGPGTRLTVL.

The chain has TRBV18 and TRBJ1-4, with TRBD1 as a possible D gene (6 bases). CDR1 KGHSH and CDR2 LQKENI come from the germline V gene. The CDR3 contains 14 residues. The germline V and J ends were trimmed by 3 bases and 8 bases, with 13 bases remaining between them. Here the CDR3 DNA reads TGTGCCAGCTCACCGGGGGCGCGGCGAGAAAAACTGTTTTTT. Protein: CASSPGARREKLFF.

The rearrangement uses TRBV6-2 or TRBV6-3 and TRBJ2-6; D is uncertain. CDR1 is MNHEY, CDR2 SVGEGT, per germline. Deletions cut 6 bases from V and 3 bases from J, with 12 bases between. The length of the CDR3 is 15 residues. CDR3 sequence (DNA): TGTGCCAGCAGCCCCAGAGGTTTTGGGGCCAACGTCCTGACTTTC. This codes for CASSPRGFGANVLTF.

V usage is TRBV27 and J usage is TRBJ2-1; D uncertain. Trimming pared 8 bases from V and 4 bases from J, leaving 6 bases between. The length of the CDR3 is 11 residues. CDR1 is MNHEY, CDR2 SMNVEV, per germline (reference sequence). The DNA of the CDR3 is TGTGCCAGCGGCCCTTACAATGAGCAGTTCTTC. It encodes CASGPYNEQFF.

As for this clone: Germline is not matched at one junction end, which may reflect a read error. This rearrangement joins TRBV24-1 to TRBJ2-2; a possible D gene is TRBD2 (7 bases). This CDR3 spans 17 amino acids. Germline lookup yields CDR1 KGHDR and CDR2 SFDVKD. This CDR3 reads CVTSPRWGGFNTGELFF. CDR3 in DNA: TGTGTCACCAGTCCTAGATGGGGGGGCTTTAACACCGGGGAGCTGTTTTTT.

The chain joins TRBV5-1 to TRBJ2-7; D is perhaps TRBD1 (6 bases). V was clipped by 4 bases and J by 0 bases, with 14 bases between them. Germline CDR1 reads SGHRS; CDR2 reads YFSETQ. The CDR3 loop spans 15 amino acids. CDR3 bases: TGCGCCAGCAGCAATTTGACAGGTAACTCCTACGAGCAGTACTTC. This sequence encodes CASSNLTGNSYEQYF.

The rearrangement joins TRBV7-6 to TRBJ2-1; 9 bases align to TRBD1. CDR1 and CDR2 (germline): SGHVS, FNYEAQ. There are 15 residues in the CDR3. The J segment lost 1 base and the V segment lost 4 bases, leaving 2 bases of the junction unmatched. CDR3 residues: CASSSGQGSYNEQFF. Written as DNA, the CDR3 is TGTGCCAGCAGCTCGGGACAGGGATCCTACAATGAGCAGTTCTTC.

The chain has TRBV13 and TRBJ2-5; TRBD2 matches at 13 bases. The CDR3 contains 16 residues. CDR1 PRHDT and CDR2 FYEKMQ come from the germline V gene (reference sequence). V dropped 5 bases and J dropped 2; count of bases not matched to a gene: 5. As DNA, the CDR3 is TGTGCCAGCAGCCGCCGGACTAGCGGGAGACAAGAGACCCAGTACTTC. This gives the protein CASSRRTSGRQETQYF.

In DNA form, the CDR3 reads TGCGCCAGCAGCCCGGCCGGGGCGGGAGGGTCCTACAATGAGCAGTTCTTC. Residues: CASSPAGAGGSYNEQFF. The chain couples TRBV5-1 to TRBJ2-1; 9 bases match TRBD2. V trimming: 4 bases; J trimming: 1 base; junction bases outside the gene matches: 9. The CDR3 has 17 residues. Germline V CDR1 and CDR2: SGHRS, YFSETQ. Together with reference TRBV5-1 and TRBJ2-1, the CDR3 gives the full variable domain: KAGVTQTPRYLIKTRGQQVTLSCSPISGHRSVSWYQQTPGQGLQFLFEYFSETQRNKGNFPGRFSGRQFSNSRSEMNVSTLELGDSALYLCASSPAGAGGSYNEQFFGPGTRLTVL.

In DNA form, the CDR3 reads TGTGCCAGCTCCCGGGACAGGGGAACAGATACGCAGTATTTT. Its translation is CASSRDRGTDTQYF. This chain links TRBV18 with TRBJ2-3, with 10 nucleotides matching TRBD1. The junction had 3 bases not matched to a gene; V was cut back by 6 bases and J by 3 bases. Germline CDR1 KGHSH, CDR2 LQKENI. This CDR3 is built from 14 residues.

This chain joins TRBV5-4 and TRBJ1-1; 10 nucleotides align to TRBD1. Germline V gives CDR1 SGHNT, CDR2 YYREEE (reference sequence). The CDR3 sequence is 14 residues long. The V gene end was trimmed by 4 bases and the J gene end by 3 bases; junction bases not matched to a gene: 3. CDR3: CASSTGTGDTEAFF. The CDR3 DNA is TGTGCCAGCAGCACCGGGACAGGGGACACTGAAGCTTTCTTT. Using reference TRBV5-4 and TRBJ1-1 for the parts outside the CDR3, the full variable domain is ETGVTQSPTHLIKTRGQQVTLRCSSQSGHNTVSWYQQALGQGPQFIFQYYREEENGRGNFPPRFSGLQFPNYSSELNVNALELDDSALYLCASSTGTGDTEAFFGQGTRLTVV.

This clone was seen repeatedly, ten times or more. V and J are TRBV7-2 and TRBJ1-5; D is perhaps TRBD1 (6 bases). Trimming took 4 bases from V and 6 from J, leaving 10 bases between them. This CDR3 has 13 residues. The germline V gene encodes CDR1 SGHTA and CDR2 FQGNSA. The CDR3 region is CASSYGQSQPQHF. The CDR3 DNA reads TGTGCCAGCAGCTACGGACAGTCTCAGCCCCAGCATTTT. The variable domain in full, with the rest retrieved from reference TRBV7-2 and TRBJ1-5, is GAGVSQSPSNKVTEKGKDVELRCDPISGHTALYWYRQSLGQGLEFLIYFQGNSAPDKSGLPSDRFSAERTGGSVSTLTIQRTQQEDSAVYLCASSYGQSQPQHFGDGTRLSIL.

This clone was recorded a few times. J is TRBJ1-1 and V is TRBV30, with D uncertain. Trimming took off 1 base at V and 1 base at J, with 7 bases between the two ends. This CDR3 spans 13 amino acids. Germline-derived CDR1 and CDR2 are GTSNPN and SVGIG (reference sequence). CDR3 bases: TGTGCCTGGAGTGAAGACACGAACACTGAAGCTTTCTTT. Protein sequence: CAWSEDTNTEAFF.

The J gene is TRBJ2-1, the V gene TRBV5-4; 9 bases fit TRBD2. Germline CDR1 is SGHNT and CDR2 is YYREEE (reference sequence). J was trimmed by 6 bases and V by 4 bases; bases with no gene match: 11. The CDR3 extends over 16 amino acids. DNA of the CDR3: TGTGCCAGCAGCCCCGGTGGCGGGAGGGCATTCAATGAGCAGTTCTTC. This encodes CASSPGGGRAFNEQFF.

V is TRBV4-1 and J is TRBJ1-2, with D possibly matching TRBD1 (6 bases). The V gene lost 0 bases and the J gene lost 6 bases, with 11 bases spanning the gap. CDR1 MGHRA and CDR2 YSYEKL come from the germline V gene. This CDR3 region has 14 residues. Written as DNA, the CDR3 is TGCGCCAGCAGCCAAGATTTCAGGGACAATGGCTACACCTTC. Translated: CASSQDFRDNGYTF.

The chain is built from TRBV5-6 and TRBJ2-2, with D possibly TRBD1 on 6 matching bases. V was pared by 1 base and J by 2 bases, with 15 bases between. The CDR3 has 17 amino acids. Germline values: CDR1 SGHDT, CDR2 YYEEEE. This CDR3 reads CASSLFEGQINTGELFF. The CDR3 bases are TGTGCCAGCAGCTTGTTTGAAGGACAGATAAACACCGGGGAGCTGTTTTTT. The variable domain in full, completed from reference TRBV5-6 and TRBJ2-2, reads DAGVTQSPTHLIKTRGQQVTLRCSPKSGHDTVSWYQQALGQGPQFIFQYYEEEERQRGNFPDRFSGHQFPNYSSELNVNALLLGDSALYLCASSLFEGQINTGELFFGEGSRLTVL.